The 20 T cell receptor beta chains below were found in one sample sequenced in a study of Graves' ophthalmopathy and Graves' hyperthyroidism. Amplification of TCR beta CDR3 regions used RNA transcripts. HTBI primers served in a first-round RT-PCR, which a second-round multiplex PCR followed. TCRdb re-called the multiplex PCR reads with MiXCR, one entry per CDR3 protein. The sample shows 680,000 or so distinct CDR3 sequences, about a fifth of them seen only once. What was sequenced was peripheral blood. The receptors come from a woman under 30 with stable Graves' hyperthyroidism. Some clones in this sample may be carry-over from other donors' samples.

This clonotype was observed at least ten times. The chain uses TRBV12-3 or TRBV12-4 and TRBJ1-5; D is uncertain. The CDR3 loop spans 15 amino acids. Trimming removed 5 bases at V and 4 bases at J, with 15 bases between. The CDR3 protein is CASSLRDGKNQPQHF. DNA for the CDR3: TGTGCCAGCAGTCTGAGAGACGGCAAAAATCAGCCCCAGCATTTT.

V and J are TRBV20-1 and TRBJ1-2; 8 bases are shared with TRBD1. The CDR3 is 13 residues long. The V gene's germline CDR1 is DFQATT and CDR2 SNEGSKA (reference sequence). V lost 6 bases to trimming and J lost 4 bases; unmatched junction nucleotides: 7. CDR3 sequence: CSASGGEGYGYTF. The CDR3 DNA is TGCAGTGCGTCAGGGGGCGAAGGCTATGGCTACACCTTC.

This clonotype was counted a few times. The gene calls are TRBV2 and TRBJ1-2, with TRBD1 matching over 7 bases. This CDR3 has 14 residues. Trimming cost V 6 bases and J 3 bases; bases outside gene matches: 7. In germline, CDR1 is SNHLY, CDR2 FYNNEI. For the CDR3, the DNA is TGTGCCAGCAGGGAGGACAGGACGGACTATGGCTACACCTTC. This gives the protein CASREDRTDYGYTF.

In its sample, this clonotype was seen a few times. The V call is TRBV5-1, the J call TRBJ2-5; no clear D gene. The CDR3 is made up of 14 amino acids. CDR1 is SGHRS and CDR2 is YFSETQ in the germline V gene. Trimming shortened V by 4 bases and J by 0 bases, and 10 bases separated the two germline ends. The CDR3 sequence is CASSIDTNQETQYF. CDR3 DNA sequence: TGCGCCAGCAGCATTGACACCAACCAAGAGACCCAGTACTTC.

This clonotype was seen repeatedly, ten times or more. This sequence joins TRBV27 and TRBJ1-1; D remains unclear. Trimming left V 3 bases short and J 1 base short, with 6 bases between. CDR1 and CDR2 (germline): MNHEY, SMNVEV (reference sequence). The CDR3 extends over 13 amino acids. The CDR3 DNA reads TGTGCCAGCAGTTTTCAGAAGAACACTGAAGCTTTCTTT. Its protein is CASSFQKNTEAFF.

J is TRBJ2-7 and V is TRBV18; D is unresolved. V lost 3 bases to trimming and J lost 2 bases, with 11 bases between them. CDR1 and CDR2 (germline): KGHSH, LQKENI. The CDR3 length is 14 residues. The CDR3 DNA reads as TGTGCCAGCTCACCGGTTGGGCCCACCTACGAGCAGTACTTC. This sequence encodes CASSPVGPTYEQYF.

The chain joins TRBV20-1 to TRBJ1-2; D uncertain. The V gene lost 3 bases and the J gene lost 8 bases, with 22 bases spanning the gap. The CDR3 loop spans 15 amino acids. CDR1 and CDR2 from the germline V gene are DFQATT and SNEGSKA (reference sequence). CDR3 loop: CSARNIALGSEGYTF. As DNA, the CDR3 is TGCAGTGCTAGGAATATCGCTTTGGGGAGTGAGGGCTACACCTTC.

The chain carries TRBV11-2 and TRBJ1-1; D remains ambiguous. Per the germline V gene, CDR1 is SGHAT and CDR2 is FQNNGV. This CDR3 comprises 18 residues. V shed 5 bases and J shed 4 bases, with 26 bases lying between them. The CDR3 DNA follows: TGTGCCAGCAGCCCCTGGATCCCTCGGGCCCCCAAGGCCACTGAAGCTTTCTTT. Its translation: CASSPWIPRAPKATEAFF.

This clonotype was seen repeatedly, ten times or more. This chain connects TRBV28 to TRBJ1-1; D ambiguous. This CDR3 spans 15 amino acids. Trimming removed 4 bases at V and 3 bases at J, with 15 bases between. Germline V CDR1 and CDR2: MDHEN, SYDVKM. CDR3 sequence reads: CASSSLGRQDTEAFF. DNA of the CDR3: TGTGCCAGCAGTTCCCTAGGCAGGCAAGACACTGAAGCTTTCTTT.

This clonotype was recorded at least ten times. The CDR3 protein is CAISDLTGSGANVLTF. The CDR3 DNA sequence: TGTGCCATCAGTGACCTGACAGGCTCTGGGGCCAACGTCCTGACTTTC. This rearrangement joins TRBV10-3 to TRBJ2-6; D may be TRBD1 (6 bases). The CDR3 extends over 16 amino acids. Trimming stripped 3 bases from V and 0 bases from J, with 9 bases between. Germline loops: CDR1 ENHRY, CDR2 SYGVKD.

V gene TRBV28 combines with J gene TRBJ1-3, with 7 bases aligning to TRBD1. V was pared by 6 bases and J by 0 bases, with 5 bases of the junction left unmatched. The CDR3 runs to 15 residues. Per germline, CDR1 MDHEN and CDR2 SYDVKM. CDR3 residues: CASRQGSSSGNTIYF. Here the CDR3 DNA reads TGTGCCAGCAGACAGGGGTCAAGCTCTGGAAACACCATATATTTT.

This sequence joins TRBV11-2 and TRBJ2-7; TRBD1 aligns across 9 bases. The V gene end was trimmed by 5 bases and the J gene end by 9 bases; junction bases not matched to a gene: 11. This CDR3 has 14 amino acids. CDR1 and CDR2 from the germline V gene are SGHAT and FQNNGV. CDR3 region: CASSLRTGEGRQYF. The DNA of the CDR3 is TGTGCCAGCAGCCTGCGGACAGGGGAGGGGAGGCAGTACTTC.

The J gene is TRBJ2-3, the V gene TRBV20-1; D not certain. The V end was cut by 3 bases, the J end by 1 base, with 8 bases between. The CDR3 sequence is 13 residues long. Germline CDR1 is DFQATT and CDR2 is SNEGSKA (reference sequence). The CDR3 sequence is CSARNFGTDTQYF. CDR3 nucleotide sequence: TGCAGTGCTAGGAACTTTGGCACAGATACGCAGTATTTT.

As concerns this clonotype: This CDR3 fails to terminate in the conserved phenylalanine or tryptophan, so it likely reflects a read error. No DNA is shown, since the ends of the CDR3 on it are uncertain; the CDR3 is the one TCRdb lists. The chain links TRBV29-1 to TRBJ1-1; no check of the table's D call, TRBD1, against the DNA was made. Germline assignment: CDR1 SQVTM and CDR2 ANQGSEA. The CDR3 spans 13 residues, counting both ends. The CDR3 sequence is CSVGPQGYTEALV.

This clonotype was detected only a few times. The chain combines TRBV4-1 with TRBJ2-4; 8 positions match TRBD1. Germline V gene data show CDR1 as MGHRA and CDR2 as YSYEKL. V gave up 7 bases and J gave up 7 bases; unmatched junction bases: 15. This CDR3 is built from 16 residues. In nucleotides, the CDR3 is TGCGCCAGCACCCCCGCCGGGACAGGTTTGTTTAACATTCAGTACTTC. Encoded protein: CASTPAGTGLFNIQYF.

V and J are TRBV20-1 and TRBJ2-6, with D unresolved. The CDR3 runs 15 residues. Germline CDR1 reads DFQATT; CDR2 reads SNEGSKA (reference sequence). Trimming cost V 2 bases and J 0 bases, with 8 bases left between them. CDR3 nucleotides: TGCAGTGCTAGACAGGCCAGCTCTGGGGCCAACGTCCTGACTTTC. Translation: CSARQASSGANVLTF.

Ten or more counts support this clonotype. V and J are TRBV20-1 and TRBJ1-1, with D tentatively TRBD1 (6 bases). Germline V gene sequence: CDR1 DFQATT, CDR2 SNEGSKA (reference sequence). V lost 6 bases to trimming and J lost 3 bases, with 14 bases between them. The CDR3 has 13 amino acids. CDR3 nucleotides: TGCAGTGCGGGGGCCTTAGGGGACACTGAAGCTTTCTTT. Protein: CSAGALGDTEAFF.

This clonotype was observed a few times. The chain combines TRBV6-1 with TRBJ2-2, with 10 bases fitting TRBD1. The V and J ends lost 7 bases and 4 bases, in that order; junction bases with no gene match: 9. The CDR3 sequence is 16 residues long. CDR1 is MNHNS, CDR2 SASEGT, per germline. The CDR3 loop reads CASTPLRTGGTGELFF. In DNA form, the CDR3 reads TGTGCCAGCACCCCCCTCAGGACAGGGGGCACCGGGGAGCTGTTTTTT.

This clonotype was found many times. The CDR3 sequence: CASSQVDTFTYEQYF. Here the CDR3 DNA reads TGTGCCAGCAGCCAAGTTGACACCTTCACCTACGAGCAGTACTTC. The chain uses TRBV14 and TRBJ2-7; D unclear. The CDR3 extends over 15 amino acids. The V gene's germline CDR1 is SGHDN and CDR2 FVKESK. V was trimmed by 1 base and J by 2 bases, leaving 12 bases between them.

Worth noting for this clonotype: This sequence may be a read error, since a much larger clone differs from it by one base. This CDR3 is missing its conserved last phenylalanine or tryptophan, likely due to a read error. As DNA, the CDR3 is TGTGCCAGCAGTGAAGGTGCAGGGATAGGTTTTGATCCCCAGCATGTT. Translated: CASSEGAGIGFDPQHV. The chain links TRBV2 to TRBJ1-5, with D possibly being TRBD1 (5 bases). Germline CDR1 reads SNHLY; CDR2 reads FYNNEI. The CDR3 sequence is 16 residues long. Trimming took off 1 base at V and 10 bases at J, with 20 bases between the two ends.